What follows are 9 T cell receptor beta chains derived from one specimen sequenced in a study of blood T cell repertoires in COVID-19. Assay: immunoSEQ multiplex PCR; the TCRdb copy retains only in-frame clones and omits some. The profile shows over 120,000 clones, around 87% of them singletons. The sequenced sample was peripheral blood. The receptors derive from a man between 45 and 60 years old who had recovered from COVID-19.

DNA for the CDR3: TGTGCCAGCAGTGAATTCGGTTACGAGCAGTACTTC. This translates into CASSEFGYEQYF. This chain connects TRBV25-1 to TRBJ2-7; D call uncertain. The V end lost 1 base, the J end lost 4 bases, and 5 bases lay between the germline ends. This CDR3 is 12 amino acids long. Germline CDR1 and CDR2: MGHDK and SYGVNS.

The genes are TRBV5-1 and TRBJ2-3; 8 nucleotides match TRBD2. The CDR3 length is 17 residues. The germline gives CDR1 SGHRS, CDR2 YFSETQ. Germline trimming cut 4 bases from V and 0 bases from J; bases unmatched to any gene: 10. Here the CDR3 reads CASSRILSGGSTDTQYF. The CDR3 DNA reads TGCGCCAGCAGCAGGATCCTAAGCGGGGGTAGCACAGATACGCAGTATTTT.

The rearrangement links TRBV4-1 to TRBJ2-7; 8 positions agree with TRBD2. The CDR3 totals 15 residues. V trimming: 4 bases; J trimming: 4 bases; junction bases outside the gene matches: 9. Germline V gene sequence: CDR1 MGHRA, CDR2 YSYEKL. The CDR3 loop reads CASSLGLGVRYEQYF. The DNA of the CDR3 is TGCGCCAGCAGCCTGGGACTAGGGGTGAGGTACGAGCAGTACTTC.

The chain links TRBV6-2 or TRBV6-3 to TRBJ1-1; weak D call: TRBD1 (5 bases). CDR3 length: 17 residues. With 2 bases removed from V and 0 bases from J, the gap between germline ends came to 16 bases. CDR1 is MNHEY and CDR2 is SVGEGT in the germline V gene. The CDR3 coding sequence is TGTGCCAGCAGTTACCTCGGTATGGGACTCCTGAACACTGAAGCTTTCTTT. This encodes CASSYLGMGLLNTEAFF.

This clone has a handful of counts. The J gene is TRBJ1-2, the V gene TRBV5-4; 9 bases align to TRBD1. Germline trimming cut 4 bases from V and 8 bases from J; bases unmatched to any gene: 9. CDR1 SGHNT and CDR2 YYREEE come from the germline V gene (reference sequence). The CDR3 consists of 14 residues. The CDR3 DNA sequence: TGTGCCAGCAGCGGCACAGGGGGCTTGAGAGGCTACACCTTC. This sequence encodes CASSGTGGLRGYTF.

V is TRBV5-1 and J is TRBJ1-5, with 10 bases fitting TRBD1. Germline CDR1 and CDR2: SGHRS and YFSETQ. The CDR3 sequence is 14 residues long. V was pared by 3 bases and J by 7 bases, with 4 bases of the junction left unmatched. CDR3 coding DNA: TGCGCCAGCAGCTCCGGGACAGGGGAACAGCCCCAGCATTTT. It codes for CASSSGTGEQPQHF.

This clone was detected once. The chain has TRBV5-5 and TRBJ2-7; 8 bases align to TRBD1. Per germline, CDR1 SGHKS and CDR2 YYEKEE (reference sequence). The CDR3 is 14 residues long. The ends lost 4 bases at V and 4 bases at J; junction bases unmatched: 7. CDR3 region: CASSRQGPPYEQYF. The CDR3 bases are TGTGCCAGCAGCAGACAGGGGCCCCCTTACGAGCAGTACTTC. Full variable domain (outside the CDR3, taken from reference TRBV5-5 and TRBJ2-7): DAGVTQSPTHLIKTRGQQVTLRCSPISGHKSVSWYQQVLGQGPQFIFQYYEKEERGRGNFPDRFSARQFPNYSSELNVNALLLGDSALYLCASSRQGPPYEQYFGPGTRLTVT.

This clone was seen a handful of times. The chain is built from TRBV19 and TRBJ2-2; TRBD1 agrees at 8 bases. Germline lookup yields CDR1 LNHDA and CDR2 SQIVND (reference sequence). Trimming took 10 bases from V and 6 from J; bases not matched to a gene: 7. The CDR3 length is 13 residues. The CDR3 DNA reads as TGTGCCACGCAACAGGGGGTGGCCGGGGAGCTGTTTTTT. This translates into CATQQGVAGELFF.

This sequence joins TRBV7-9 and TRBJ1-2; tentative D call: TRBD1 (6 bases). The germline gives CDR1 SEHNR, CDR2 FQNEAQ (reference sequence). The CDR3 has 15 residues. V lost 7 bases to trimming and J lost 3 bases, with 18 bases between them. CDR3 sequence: CASTHGGGAYYGYTF. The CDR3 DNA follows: TGTGCCAGCACCCACGGGGGGGGCGCATACTATGGCTACACCTTC.